The 14 T cell receptor beta chains presented below share a single source sample, sequenced in a study of T cell changes during pregnancy in multiple sclerosis. Clones were read by immunoSEQ multiplex PCR, and TCRdb kept only the in-frame ones, dropping some. The top ten hold approximately 7.6% of the sample, which has 20,000 to 25,000 clones, around 85% seen once. Sequenced material: CD8+ T cells from peripheral blood mononuclear cells, taken before pregnancy. These receptors came from a female donor with multiple sclerosis, enrolled in a pregnancy study.

The chain combines TRBV7-6 with TRBJ1-1; D gene uncertain. The germline gives CDR1 SGHVS, CDR2 FNYEAQ. V lost 5 bases and J 4 bases, leaving 11 bases between the germline ends. CDR3 length equals 13 residues. The CDR3 spells CASSRGATTEAFF. CDR3 coding DNA: TGTGCCAGCAGCCGAGGAGCCACCACTGAAGCTTTCTTT. The whole variable domain, filled in from reference TRBV7-6 and TRBJ1-1, reads GAGVSQSPRYKVTKRGQDVALRCDPISGHVSLYWYRQALGQGPEFLTYFNYEAQQDKSGLPNDRFSAERPEGSISTLTIQRTEQRDSAMYRCASSRGATTEAFFGQGTRLTVV.

The rearrangement uses TRBV19 and TRBJ2-1; 11 bases agree with TRBD2. Trimming at V came to 7 bases and at J to 4 bases, leaving 9 bases not matched to a gene. Germline CDR1 is LNHDA and CDR2 is SQIVND (reference sequence). This CDR3 has 16 amino acids. DNA of the CDR3: TGTGCCAGTACTTTTAGACTAGCGGGATCTTACAATGAGCAGTTCTTC. Translating gives CASTFRLAGSYNEQFF.

J is TRBJ1-2 and V is TRBV7-2; 7 positions agree with TRBD1. The CDR3 has 15 amino acids. Germline trimming cut 5 bases from V and 2 bases from J; bases unmatched to any gene: 8. CDR1 SGHTA and CDR2 FQGNSA come from the germline V gene. The CDR3 loop is CASSQDRPRNYGYTF. In DNA form, the CDR3 reads TGTGCCAGCAGCCAGGACAGGCCCAGGAACTATGGCTACACCTTC.

The CDR3 DNA follows: TGTGCCAGCAGCCGAGCGGGAGCGACGTACGAGCAGTACTTC. Amino acid sequence: CASSRAGATYEQYF. The genes are TRBV11-3 and TRBJ2-7; 8 bases align to TRBD2. J was trimmed by 4 bases and V by 5 bases; bases with no gene match: 7. Germline V gene data show CDR1 as SGHNT and CDR2 as YENEEA. The CDR3 runs 14 residues.

The chain combines TRBV18 with TRBJ2-5; D perhaps matches TRBD2 (5 bases). Germline CDR1 and CDR2: KGHSH and LQKENI. The CDR3 covers 14 residues. V gave up 6 bases and J gave up 1 base, with 12 bases separating them. This chain's CDR3 is CASSTLSGQETQYF. CDR3 DNA: TGTGCCAGCTCCACCTTAAGCGGCCAAGAGACCCAGTACTTC.

The chain employs TRBV7-6 and TRBJ2-3; the match to TRBD1 covers 7 bases. The J segment lost 6 bases and the V segment lost 3 bases, leaving 6 bases of the junction unmatched. The germline V gene encodes CDR1 SGHVS and CDR2 FNYEAQ. The CDR3 is 14 residues long. Here the CDR3 reads CASSFLGGADTQYF. Written as DNA, the CDR3 is TGTGCCAGCAGCTTTTTAGGGGGCGCCGATACGCAGTATTTT.

The V and J genes are TRBV4-1 and TRBJ1-2, with TRBD1 matching 10 bases. V trimming: 2 bases; J trimming: 8 bases; junction bases outside the gene matches: 5. The length of the CDR3 is 14 residues. The germline V gene has CDR1 MGHRA and CDR2 YSYEKL. CDR3 bases: TGCGCCAGCAGCCAAACCGGACAGGGGGACGGCTACACCTTC. This encodes CASSQTGQGDGYTF.

The chain recombines TRBV28 with TRBJ2-3; 13 nucleotides agree with TRBD2. Germline V gene lookup returns CDR1 MDHEN and CDR2 SYDVKM. The CDR3 contains 20 residues. J lost 0 bases, V lost 1 base, and 10 bases had no gene match. DNA for the CDR3: TGTGCCAGCAGTTTATCGCTGGGACTAGCGGGGTACGGAAGCACAGATACGCAGTATTTT. This codes for CASSLSLGLAGYGSTDTQYF.

J is TRBJ2-3 and V is TRBV6-1; D is possibly TRBD2 (6 bases). In germline, CDR1 is MNHNS, CDR2 SASEGT. CDR3 length: 16 residues. V gave up 0 bases and J gave up 2 bases, with 12 bases separating them. The CDR3 spells CASSEAISGYTDTQYF. CDR3 bases: TGTGCCAGCAGTGAAGCGATCAGCGGGTACACAGATACGCAGTATTTT.

The J gene is TRBJ2-2, the V gene TRBV9, with 11 bases lining up with TRBD2. Germline-derived CDR1 and CDR2 are SGDLS and YYNGEE. The CDR3 is made up of 19 amino acids. V shed 1 base, J shed 0 bases, and the junction held 8 bases outside the gene matches. The CDR3 region is CASSVYTSGSAPNTGELFF. The CDR3 DNA follows: TGTGCCAGCAGCGTATACACTAGCGGGAGTGCTCCGAACACCGGGGAGCTGTTTTTT.

This sequence joins TRBV18 and TRBJ2-7, with 8 bases fitting TRBD1. Germline V lookup: CDR1 KGHSH, CDR2 LQKENI. After removal of 3 bases from V and 2 bases from J, the junction contained 6 bases not matched to a gene. The CDR3 spans 15 residues. For the CDR3, the DNA is TGTGCCAGCTCACCCGAGGACAGGGCCCCCTACGAGCAGTACTTC. Its translation is CASSPEDRAPYEQYF.

This chain joins TRBV28 and TRBJ2-3; 7 bases agree with TRBD1. V trimming: 6 bases; J trimming: 0 bases; junction bases outside the gene matches: 9. The CDR3 runs 16 residues. Germline V gene sequence: CDR1 MDHEN, CDR2 SYDVKM. CDR3: CASRNHRGLSTDTQYF. The CDR3 DNA reads as TGTGCCAGCAGAAACCACAGGGGCTTGAGCACAGATACGCAGTATTTT.

The CDR3 is CASSRSAGYDYGYTF. The CDR3 region has the DNA TGCGCCAGCAGCCGATCTGCAGGGTACGACTATGGCTACACCTTC. This sequence joins TRBV4-1 and TRBJ1-2, with D perhaps TRBD1 (5 bases). V gave up 4 bases and J gave up 3 bases, with 15 bases separating them. Germline CDR1 reads MGHRA; CDR2 reads YSYEKL. CDR3 length equals 15 residues.

This chain joins TRBV27 and TRBJ2-1, with D tentatively TRBD1 (6 bases). This CDR3 is 13 amino acids long. The germline V gene encodes CDR1 MNHEY and CDR2 SMNVEV (reference sequence). The ends were cut back, 3 bases at V and 8 bases at J, with 11 bases in the middle. CDR3 DNA sequence: TGTGCCAGCAGTTTCTCCAGGGGAGATGAGCAGTTCTTC. Translation: CASSFSRGDEQFF.